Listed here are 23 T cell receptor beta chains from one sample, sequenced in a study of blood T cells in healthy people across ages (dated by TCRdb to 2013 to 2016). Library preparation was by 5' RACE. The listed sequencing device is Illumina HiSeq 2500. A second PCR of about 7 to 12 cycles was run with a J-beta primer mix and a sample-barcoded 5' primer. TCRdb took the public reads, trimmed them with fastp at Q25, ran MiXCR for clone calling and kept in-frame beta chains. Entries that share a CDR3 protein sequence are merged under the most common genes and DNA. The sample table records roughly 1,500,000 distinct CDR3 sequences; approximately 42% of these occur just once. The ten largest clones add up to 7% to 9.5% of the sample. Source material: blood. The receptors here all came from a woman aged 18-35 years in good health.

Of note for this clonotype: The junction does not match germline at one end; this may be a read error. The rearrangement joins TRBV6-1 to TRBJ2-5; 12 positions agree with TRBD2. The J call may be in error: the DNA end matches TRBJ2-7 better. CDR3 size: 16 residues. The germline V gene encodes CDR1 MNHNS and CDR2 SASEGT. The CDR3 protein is CASGGGLAGESCEQYF. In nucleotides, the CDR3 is TGTGCCAGCGGCGGGGGACTAGCGGGCGAATCCTGCGAGCAGTACTTC.

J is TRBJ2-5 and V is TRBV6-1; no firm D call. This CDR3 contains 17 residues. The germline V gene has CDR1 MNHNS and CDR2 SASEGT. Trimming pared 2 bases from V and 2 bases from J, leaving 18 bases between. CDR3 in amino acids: CASSERVFRLGQETQYF. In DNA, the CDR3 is TGTGCCAGCAGTGAACGTGTTTTTCGACTGGGGCAAGAGACCCAGTACTTC.

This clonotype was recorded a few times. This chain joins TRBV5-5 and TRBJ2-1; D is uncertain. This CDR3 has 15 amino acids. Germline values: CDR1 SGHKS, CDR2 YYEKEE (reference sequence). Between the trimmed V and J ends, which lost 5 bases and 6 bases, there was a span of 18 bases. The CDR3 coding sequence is TGTGCCAGCAGAGCGAGGCGATGGCGAAGCAATGAGCAGTTCTTC. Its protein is CASRARRWRSNEQFF.

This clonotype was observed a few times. CDR3 coding DNA: TGTGCCAGCAGTTCCGCGGTGAAAAACATTCAGTACTTC. The encoded protein is CASSSAVKNIQYF. The chain is built from TRBV6-5 and TRBJ2-4, with D hard to call. Trimming pared 4 bases from V and 4 bases from J, leaving 8 bases between. Germline CDR1 and CDR2: MNHEY and SVGAGI. This CDR3 has 13 residues.

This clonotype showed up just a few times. The CDR3 here is CASSFHRSREGDEQFF. The CDR3 DNA reads TGTGCCAGCAGTTTCCATCGTTCGCGGGAGGGTGATGAGCAGTTCTTC. The V call is TRBV12-3 or TRBV12-4, the J call TRBJ2-1; 9 bases fit TRBD2. CDR3 length: 16 residues. Unmatched junction bases numbered 11, after V lost 3 bases and J lost 8 bases.

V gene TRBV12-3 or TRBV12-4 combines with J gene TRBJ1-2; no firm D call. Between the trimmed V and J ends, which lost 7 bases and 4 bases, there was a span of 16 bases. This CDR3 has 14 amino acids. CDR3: CASTPEGWGYGYTF. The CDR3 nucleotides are TGTGCCAGCACCCCGGAGGGCTGGGGCTATGGCTACACCTTC.

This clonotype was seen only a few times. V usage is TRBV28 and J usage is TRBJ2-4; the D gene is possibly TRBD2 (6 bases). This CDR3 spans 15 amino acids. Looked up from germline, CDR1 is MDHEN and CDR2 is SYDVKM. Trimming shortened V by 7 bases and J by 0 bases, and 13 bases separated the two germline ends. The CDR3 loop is CASTSAGAAKNIQYF. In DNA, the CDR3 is TGTGCCAGCACTTCAGCGGGTGCAGCCAAAAACATTCAGTACTTC. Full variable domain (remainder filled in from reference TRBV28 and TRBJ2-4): DVKVTQSSRYLVKRTGEKVFLECVQDMDHENMFWYRQDPGLGLRLIYFSYDVKMKEKGDIPEGYSVSREKKERFSLILESASTNQTSMYLCASTSAGAAKNIQYFGAGTRLSVL.

CDR3 nucleotides: TGTGCCTGGAATAGGGAGGGCACAGATACGCAGTATTTT. Amino acids: CAWNREGTDTQYF. The rearrangement uses TRBV30 and TRBJ2-3; the D gene is possibly TRBD2 (6 bases). Looked up from germline, CDR1 is GTSNPN and CDR2 is SVGIG (reference sequence). V lost 4 bases, J lost 1 base, and 9 bases lay in between. The CDR3 totals 13 residues. The full variable domain, in which reference TRBV30 and TRBJ2-3 provide the parts outside the CDR3, is SQTIHQWPATLVQPVGSPLSLECTVEGTSNPNLYWYRQAAGRGLQLLFYSVGIGQISSEVPQNLSASRPQDRQFILSSKKLLLSDSGFYLCAWNREGTDTQYFGPGTRLTVL.

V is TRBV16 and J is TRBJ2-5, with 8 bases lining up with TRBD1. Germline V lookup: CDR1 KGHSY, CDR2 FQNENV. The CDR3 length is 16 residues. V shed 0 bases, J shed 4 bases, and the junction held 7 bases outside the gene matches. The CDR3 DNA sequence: TGTGCCAGCAGCCAATCCACAGGGGGTTTCGGAGAGACCCAGTACTTC. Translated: CASSQSTGGFGETQYF.

The CDR3 sequence: CASSYSPGGLVTQYF. DNA for the CDR3: TGTGCCAGCAGCTATAGTCCGGGGGGGCTCGTGACCCAGTACTTC. The V call is TRBV7-3, the J call TRBJ2-5, with 8 bases identical to TRBD2. Germline V gene sequence: CDR1 SGHTA, CDR2 FQGTGA. Trimming took 4 bases from V and 7 from J; bases not matched to a gene: 11. This CDR3 contains 15 residues.

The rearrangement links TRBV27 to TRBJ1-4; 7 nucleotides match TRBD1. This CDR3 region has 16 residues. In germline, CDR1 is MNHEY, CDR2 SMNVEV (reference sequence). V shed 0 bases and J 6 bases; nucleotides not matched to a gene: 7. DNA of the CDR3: TGTGCCAGCAGTTTATCGGCGACAGGGACTCATGAAAAACTGTTTTTT. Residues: CASSLSATGTHEKLFF.

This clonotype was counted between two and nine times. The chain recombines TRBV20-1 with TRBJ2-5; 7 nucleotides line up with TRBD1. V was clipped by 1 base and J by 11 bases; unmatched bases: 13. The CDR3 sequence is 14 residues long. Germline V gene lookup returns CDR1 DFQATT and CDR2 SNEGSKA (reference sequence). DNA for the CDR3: TGCAGTGCTAGAGGGGACAGACCACCCAATGAGCAGTACTTC. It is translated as CSARGDRPPNEQYF.

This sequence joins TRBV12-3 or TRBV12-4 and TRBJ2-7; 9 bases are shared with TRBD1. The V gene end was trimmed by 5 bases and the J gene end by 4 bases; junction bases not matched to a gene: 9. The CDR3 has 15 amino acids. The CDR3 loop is CASSATGTGSYEQYF. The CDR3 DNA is TGTGCCAGCAGTGCTACCGGGACAGGGTCTTACGAGCAGTACTTC.

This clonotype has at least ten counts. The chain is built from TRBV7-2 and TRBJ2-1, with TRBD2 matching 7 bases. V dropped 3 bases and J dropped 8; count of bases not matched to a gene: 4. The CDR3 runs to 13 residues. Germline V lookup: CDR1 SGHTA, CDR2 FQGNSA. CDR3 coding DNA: TGTGCCAGCAGCTTGGTGGGGAGGGATGAGCAGTTCTTC. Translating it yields CASSLVGRDEQFF.

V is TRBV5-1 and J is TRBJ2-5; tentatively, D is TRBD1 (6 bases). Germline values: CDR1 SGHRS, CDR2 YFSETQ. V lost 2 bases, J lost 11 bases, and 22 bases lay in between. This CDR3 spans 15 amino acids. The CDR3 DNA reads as TGCGCCAGCAGCTTACAACAAACAGGGACAAATGAGCAGTACTTC. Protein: CASSLQQTGTNEQYF.

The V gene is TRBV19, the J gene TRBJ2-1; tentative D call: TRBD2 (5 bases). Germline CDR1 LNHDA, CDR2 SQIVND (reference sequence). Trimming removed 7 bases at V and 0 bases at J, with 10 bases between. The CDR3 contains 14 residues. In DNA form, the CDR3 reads TGTGCCAGTAACGAGCGGCCCTCCTACAATGAGCAGTTCTTC. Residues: CASNERPSYNEQFF.

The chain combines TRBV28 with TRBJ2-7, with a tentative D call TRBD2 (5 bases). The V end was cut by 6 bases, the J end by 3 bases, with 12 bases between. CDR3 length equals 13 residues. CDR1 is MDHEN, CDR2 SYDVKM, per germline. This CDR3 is CASSVGRHYEQYF. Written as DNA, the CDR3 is TGTGCCAGCAGCGTGGGGAGACACTACGAGCAGTACTTC.

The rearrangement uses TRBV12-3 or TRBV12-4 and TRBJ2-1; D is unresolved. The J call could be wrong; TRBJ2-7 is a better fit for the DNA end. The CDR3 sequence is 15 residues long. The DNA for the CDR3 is TGTGCCAGCAGTTTTGAGCAAAGCTCCTACAATGAGCAGTACTTC. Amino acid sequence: CASSFEQSSYNEQYF.

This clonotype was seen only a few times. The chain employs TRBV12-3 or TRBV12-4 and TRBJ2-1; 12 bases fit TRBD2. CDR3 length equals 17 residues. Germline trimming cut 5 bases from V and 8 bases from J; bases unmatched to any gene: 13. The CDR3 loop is CASSTLAGGPLGDEQFF. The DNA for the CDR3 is TGTGCCAGCAGTACCCTAGCGGGAGGGCCTTTGGGGGATGAGCAGTTCTTC.

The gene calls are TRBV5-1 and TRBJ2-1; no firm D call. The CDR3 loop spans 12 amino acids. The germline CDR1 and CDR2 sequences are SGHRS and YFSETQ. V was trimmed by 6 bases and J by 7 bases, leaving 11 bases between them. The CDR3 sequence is CASNSVINEQFF. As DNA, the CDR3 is TGCGCCAGCAACTCAGTCATTAATGAGCAGTTCTTC.

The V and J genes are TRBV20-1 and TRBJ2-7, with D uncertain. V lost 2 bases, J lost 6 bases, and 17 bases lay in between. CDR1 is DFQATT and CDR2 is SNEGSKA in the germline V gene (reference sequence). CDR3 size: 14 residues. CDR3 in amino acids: CSARTYEVTCEQYF. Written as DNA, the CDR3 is TGCAGTGCTAGAACTTATGAGGTTACCTGCGAGCAGTACTTC.

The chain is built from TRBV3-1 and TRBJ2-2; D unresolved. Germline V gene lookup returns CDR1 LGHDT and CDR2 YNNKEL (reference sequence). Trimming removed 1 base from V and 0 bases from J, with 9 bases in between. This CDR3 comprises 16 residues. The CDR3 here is CASSQGAQTNTGELFF. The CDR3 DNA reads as TGTGCCAGCAGCCAAGGAGCCCAAACGAACACCGGGGAGCTGTTTTTT.

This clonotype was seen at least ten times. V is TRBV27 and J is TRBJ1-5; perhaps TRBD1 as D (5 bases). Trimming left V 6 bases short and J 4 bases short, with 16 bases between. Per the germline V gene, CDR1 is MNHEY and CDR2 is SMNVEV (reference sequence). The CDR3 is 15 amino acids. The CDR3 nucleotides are TGTGCCAGCAGGGCAACAGGAAACGTGAATCAGCCCCAGCATTTT. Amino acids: CASRATGNVNQPQHF.